One sample yielded the 8 T cell receptor beta chains listed below, sequenced in a study of T cell changes during pregnancy in multiple sclerosis. TCRdb's copy holds only in-frame clones and misses some; the assay was immunoSEQ multiplex PCR. The table lists approximately 49,000 clones, around 87% of them singletons. The sequences come from peripheral blood, collected after pregnancy. These receptors came from a female donor in good health, enrolled as a control in a pregnancy study.

The chain has TRBV29-1 and TRBJ1-1; 9 bases fit TRBD1. J gave up 1 base and V 4 bases, and 10 bases lay outside the gene matches. CDR1 and CDR2 from the germline V gene are SQVTM and ANQGSEA. CDR3 size: 16 residues. The DNA for the CDR3 is TGCAGCGTTGGGAAGATGCGGGGACAGGGGAACACTGAAGCTTTCTTT. Translating gives CSVGKMRGQGNTEAFF.

The CDR3 region is CASSSRIAGGQSEQFF. Here the CDR3 DNA reads TGTGCCAGCAGCTCAAGAATAGCGGGGGGGCAAAGTGAGCAGTTCTTC. The chain has TRBV5-4 and TRBJ2-1; TRBD2 matches 11 bases. The CDR3 is 16 residues long. CDR1 is SGHNT and CDR2 is YYREEE in the germline V gene (reference sequence). V was pared by 3 bases and J by 9 bases, with 11 bases of the junction left unmatched. The variable domain in full, completed from reference TRBV5-4 and TRBJ2-1, reads ETGVTQSPTHLIKTRGQQVTLRCSSQSGHNTVSWYQQALGQGPQFIFQYYREEENGRGNFPPRFSGLQFPNYSSELNVNALELDDSALYLCASSSRIAGGQSEQFFGPGTRLTVL.

CDR3 sequence: CASSQTDLYGYTF. The CDR3 nucleotides read TGCGCCAGCAGCCAAACAGACCTCTATGGCTACACCTTC. This chain connects TRBV4-3 to TRBJ1-2, with no clear D. The CDR3 sequence is 13 residues long. Germline assignment: CDR1 LGHNA and CDR2 YSLEER. V shed 2 bases and J shed 4 bases, with 8 bases lying between them.

The V and J genes are TRBV9 and TRBJ2-1, with D possibly matching TRBD2 (7 bases). The V end lost 0 bases, the J end lost 4 bases, and 14 bases lay between the germline ends. Germline lookup yields CDR1 SGDLS and CDR2 YYNGEE. The CDR3 runs 16 residues. The DNA for the CDR3 is TGTGCCAGCAGCGTAGAGGGGGGAGGGGCGTACAATGAGCAGTTCTTC. It encodes CASSVEGGGAYNEQFF.

This clone turned up a few times. The rearrangement links TRBV5-6 to TRBJ2-4, with 9 positions matching TRBD1. Unmatched junction bases numbered 12, after V lost 8 bases and J lost 0 bases. The CDR3 is made up of 17 amino acids. Germline lookup yields CDR1 SGHDT and CDR2 YYEEEE. This CDR3 reads CASTGTGLPLAKNIQYF. CDR3 in DNA: TGTGCCAGTACCGGGACAGGGCTACCACTAGCCAAAAACATTCAGTACTTC.

This clone was seen only once. The gene calls are TRBV28 and TRBJ1-3, with D possibly matching TRBD1 (6 bases). The CDR3 extends over 13 amino acids. Germline-derived CDR1 and CDR2 are MDHEN and SYDVKM. Deletions cut 10 bases from V and 0 bases from J, with 10 bases between. CDR3 amino acids: CATGTTSGNTIYF. For the CDR3, the DNA is TGTGCCACCGGGACAACCTCTGGAAACACCATATATTTT.

V is TRBV4-3 and J is TRBJ1-4; 7 nucleotides line up with TRBD1. CDR3 length: 17 amino acids. Germline-derived CDR1 and CDR2 are LGHNA and YSLEER. Unmatched junction bases numbered 11, after V lost 0 bases and J lost 7 bases. The CDR3 protein is CASSQDGRDRESEKLFF. CDR3 in DNA: TGCGCCAGCAGCCAAGATGGGCGCGACAGGGAGAGTGAAAAACTGTTTTTT.

The V call is TRBV7-9, the J call TRBJ2-2; TRBD2 matches at 10 bases. Germline CDR1 reads SEHNR; CDR2 reads FQNEAQ (reference sequence). V was pared by 5 bases and J by 0 bases, with 12 bases of the junction left unmatched. CDR3 size: 19 residues. CDR3 region: CASSLPWEAGGPNTGELFF. The CDR3 DNA reads TGTGCCAGCAGCCTCCCGTGGGAAGCGGGGGGGCCGAACACCGGGGAGCTGTTTTTT.